Below, one TCR beta chain is given with its context. Its target is not known. These data come from a study of breast tumors, draining lymph nodes, adjacent tissues. Study-wide findings and caveats: Tumor TCR diversity was below lymph nodes but above nontumor tissue. Most tumor T cells seemingly derive from lymph node, then expand in tumor. That most tumor T cells come from lymph nodes remained unproven.

Each CDR3 protein gets one entry after TCRdb re-called the multiplex PCR reads with MiXCR. The sample holds fewer than 25,000 distinct CDR3 sequences, roughly two fifths seen once. This CDR3 region has 13 residues. The V and J ends lost 3 bases and 1 base respectively, with 4 bases between them. Sequencing was done on a sample of breast tumor tissue. The rearrangement joins TRBV12-3 or TRBV12-4 to TRBJ1-3, with D unresolved. The TCR originated in a female donor with breast cancer. Some clones in this sample may be carry-over from other donors' samples. The CDR3 DNA sequence: TGTGCCAGCAGTTTCTCGTCTGGAAACACCATATATTTT. It codes for CASSFSSGNTIYF.